This T cell receptor (beta chain) was sequenced during a study of CD8 T cells in Susac syndrome. Random hexamers served to reverse transcribe roughly 0.5 to 1 ug RNA. The method of amplification for TCR beta CDR3 was immunoSEQ multiplex PCR, covering 54 Vbeta and 13 Jbeta. TCRdb redid the calling of the immunoSEQ multiplex PCR reads with MiXCR, one entry per CDR3 protein. The sample records about 180,000 distinct CDR3 sequences, roughly 95% being singletons. V lost 7 bases to trimming and J lost 0 bases, with 18 bases between them. The CDR3 has 16 amino acids. Germline CDR1 reads PRHDT; CDR2 reads FYEKMQ (reference sequence).

This chain uses TRBV13 with TRBJ1-2; weak D call: TRBD1 (5 bases). This clonotype was sampled from a human donor with multiple sclerosis. The sequenced sample was CD8+ T cells from PBMCs. The CDR3 here is CASTPDSSTPNYGYTF. As DNA, the CDR3 is TGTGCCAGCACTCCCGACAGCTCTACACCTAACTATGGCTACACCTTC.